The present T cell receptor beta chain was sequenced within a study of T cells in Graves' hyperthyroidism and ophthalmopathy. General study findings and limits: With a median lead of approximately 6.4 months before onset, the model predicted ophthalmopathy. Most clonotypes that expanded in the thyroid above 0.001 also showed up in blood. Classification by a 13 V-J model distinguished ophthalmopathy from stable hyperthyroidism.

In its sample, this clonotype was seen many times. Its antigen remains unidentified. RNA transcripts provided the source from which TCR beta CDR3 regions were amplified. With the HTBI primer set, the TCR CDR3 went through a first round of RT-PCR. TCRdb independently ran MiXCR on the multiplex PCR reads; one entry per CDR3 protein. The top ten clones hold around a quarter of a sample with some 550,000 distinct CDR3 sequences, around 20% of them seen once. Stable Graves' hyperthyroidism meant no ophthalmopathy progression within 18 months. This TCR came from a man younger than 35 with Graves' hyperthyroidism. Sequencing was carried out using blood.

The CDR3 bases are TGTGCCAGCATGGCGGGGGGCTCACGTACTGAAGCTTTCTTT. Translating gives CASMAGGSRTEAFF. The chain employs TRBV6-1 and TRBJ1-1, with D possibly matching TRBD1 (6 bases). This CDR3 region has 14 residues. Trimming took 7 bases from V and 5 from J, leaving 17 bases between them. Germline V lookup: CDR1 MNHNS, CDR2 SASEGT.